Listed below are T cell receptor beta chains from one sample, sequenced in a study of post-analysis software for immune sequencing data. Via MiXCR, TCRdb re-called the PCR reads, giving one row per CDR3 protein. This table holds a few hundred thousand distinct CDR3 sequences, around 40% found once. Sequencing input: blood. All receptors come from a girl aged 10 to 17 with multiple sclerosis. CDR3s include the opening cysteine and the closing phenylalanine or tryptophan. A D gene is named only where the DNA matches it firmly. Clone size, where shown, is once, few, many, or a class for clones that have expanded.

D	V	J	size	DNA	CDR3
NA	TRBV29-1	TRBJ1-2	NA	TGCAGCGTACAGCCGACAGCCGCTAACTATGGCTACACCTTC	CSVQPTAANYGYTF
TRBD2	TRBV20-1	TRBJ2-3	NA	TGCAGTGCCAGACTAGCGGGAGCCAAAGATACGCAGTATTTT	CSARLAGAKDTQYF
NA	TRBV4-3	TRBJ2-3	NA	TGCGCCAGCAGCCCCTTCGTCGGGAGCACAGATACGCAGTATTTT	CASSPFVGSTDTQYF
TRBD2	TRBV20-1	TRBJ2-1	NA	TGCAGTGCTAAAGAAGGACTAGCGGGATACTCACCCCGTTTCCACGAGCAGTTCTTC	CSAKEGLAGYSPRFHEQFF
NA	TRBV5-6	TRBJ2-3	NA	TGTGCCAGCAGCGCCCAGGGAACAGATACGCAGTATTTT	CASSAQGTDTQYF
NA	TRBV29-1	TRBJ2-7	NA	TGCAGCGTTAGAGACAGTTCCGCCTACGAGCAGTACTTC	CSVRDSSAYEQYF
TRBD1	TRBV11-1	TRBJ2-7	few	TGTGCCAGCAGCCCTACAGGGGGCGCTTACGAGCAGTACTTC	CASSPTGGAYEQYF
NA	TRBV29-1	TRBJ2-7	NA	TGCAGCGTTGCGAGTGCCTACGAGCAGTACTTC	CSVASAYEQYF
NA	TRBV5-1	TRBJ2-1	few	TGCGCCAGCAGCTTGCAGGGAGTTGGCAATGAGCAGTTCTTC	CASSLQGVGNEQFF
TRBD1	TRBV27	TRBJ1-2	few	TGTGCCAGCAGTCCACGACAGGGGGAGATTAGCTATGGCTACACCTTC	CASSPRQGEISYGYTF
TRBD1	TRBV10-3	TRBJ2-7	NA	TGTGCCATCAGTGAGTCTGGGACAGTTCTGCCCTACGAGCAGTACTTC	CAISESGTVLPYEQYF
NA	TRBV7-2	TRBJ2-7	NA	TGTGCCAGCAGCTGGGCCAATGCATACGAGCAGTACTTC	CASSWANAYEQYF
NA	TRBV28	TRBJ1-2	NA	TGTGCCAGCAGTTCCCCCAAGAAAAACACCTATGGCTACACCTTC	CASSSPKKNTYGYTF
NA	TRBV5-1	TRBJ1-4	NA	TGCGCCAGCAGCTCAACTAATGAAAAACTGTTTTTT	CASSSTNEKLFF
TRBD1	TRBV3-1	TRBJ2-1	once	TGTGCCAGCAGCTCAGGGACAGGGGGCCTATACAATGAGCAGTTCTTC	CASSSGTGGLYNEQFF
TRBD2	TRBV10-3	TRBJ2-1	few	TGTGCCATCAGTGGTGAGCTAGCGGCCTACAATGAGCAGTTCTTC	CAISGELAAYNEQFF
NA	TRBV28	TRBJ1-5	NA	TGTGCCAGCAGTTGGGGAGGGTGGGGGCGCGGAAACCAGCCCCAGCATTTT	CASSWGGWGRGNQPQHF
TRBD1	TRBV4-2	TRBJ2-4	few	TGTGCCAGCAGCCAAGCCTCAGGACAGGGAGGAAACATTCAGTACTTC	CASSQASGQGGNIQYF
TRBD2	TRBV28	TRBJ2-1	NA	TGTGCCAGCAGTATACTAGCGGGAGACGTCAATGAGCAGTTCTTC	CASSILAGDVNEQFF
TRBD2	TRBV20-1	TRBJ2-7	few	TGCAGTGCTGTGACTAGCGGGAGTTACGAGCAGTACTTC	CSAVTSGSYEQYF
TRBD1	TRBV29-1	TRBJ1-1	few	TGCAGCGTTGAGGGACAGGGAAACACTGAAGCTTTCTTT	CSVEGQGNTEAFF
TRBD1	TRBV28	TRBJ1-1	NA	TGTGCCAGCAGTTTGGCGGGACAGGGATCCTCTGAAGCTTTCTTT	CASSLAGQGSSEAFF
NA	TRBV12-3/TRBV12-4	TRBJ2-1	NA	TGTGCCAGCAGATTCCTAGCGTGGGGTCTTGACAATGAGCAGTTCTTC	CASRFLAWGLDNEQFF
NA	TRBV6-6	TRBJ1-4	once	TGTGCCAGCAGTTACCGGCACACTGAAAAACTGTTTTTT	CASSYRHTEKLFF
NA	TRBV20-1	TRBJ2-3	few	TGCAGTGCTAGAGATTCGCAGATGGACTACATCCCAGATACGCAGTATTTT	CSARDSQMDYIPDTQYF
NA	TRBV6-5	TRBJ1-5	NA	TGTGCCAGCAGTTACCCCGCGGGCGGCAATCAGCCCCAGCATTTT	CASSYPAGGNQPQHF
TRBD1	TRBV20-1	TRBJ2-7	NA	TGCAGTGCTAGGCCCCCGGCACAGGACAGGAGCGACGAGCAGTACTTC	CSARPPAQDRSDEQYF
NA	TRBV6-1	TRBJ2-1	once	TGTGCCAGCAGTGCGATGGACGGCGGAGGCTCCTACAATGAGCAGTTCTTC	CASSAMDGGGSYNEQFF
TRBD2	TRBV5-1	TRBJ2-7	few	TGCGCCAGCAGCAAAGCGGGAGGGATCTCCTACGAGCAGTACTTC	CASSKAGGISYEQYF
NA	TRBV6-1	TRBJ1-2	few	TGTGCCAGCAGTGAAGCACCCGAATCCGGCTACACCTTC	CASSEAPESGYTF
NA	TRBV2	TRBJ2-7	NA	TGTGCCAGCAGTGAAGCGGTCAGCCTTGAGCAGTACTTC	CASSEAVSLEQYF
NA	TRBV12-3/TRBV12-4	TRBJ1-5	few	TGTGCCAGCAGTCCCCTGGGGACCAGCAATCAGCCCCAGCATTTT	CASSPLGTSNQPQHF
TRBD2	TRBV4-1	TRBJ2-3	few	TGCGCCAGCAGCCAGGGGGTAGCGGGGGCCAGCACAGATACGCAGTATTTT	CASSQGVAGASTDTQYF
NA	TRBV7-2	TRBJ2-1	NA	TGTGCCAGCAGCTTAGCAGTACTAGTACCCTACAATGAGCAGTTCTTC	CASSLAVLVPYNEQFF
TRBD2	TRBV20-1	TRBJ2-7	NA	TGCAGTGCTAGTTCTCCCGGTGGCGGGAGTAGCCTCTACGAGCAGTACTTC	CSASSPGGGSSLYEQYF
NA	TRBV6-2/TRBV6-3	TRBJ2-7	NA	TGTGCCAGCAGTTACGGGTCGGGCGTAGGCCCTCCAGACGAGCGGTACTTC	CASSYGSGVGPPDERYF
NA	TRBV5-1	TRBJ1-1	few	TGCGCCAGCAGCAGGGACGTAGGAAACACTGAAGCTTTCTTT	CASSRDVGNTEAFF
NA	TRBV28	TRBJ2-5	NA	TGTGCCAGCAGTTTGCCACCGACTTCGTACCAAGAGACCCAGTACTTC	CASSLPPTSYQETQYF
NA	TRBV27	TRBJ2-4	NA	TGTGCCAGCAGTCTCAGGGGTTATGGAAACATTCAGTACTTC	CASSLRGYGNIQYF
NA	TRBV5-5	TRBJ1-1	NA	TGTGCCAGCAGCTCCGGACAGCTAAACACTGAAGCTTTCTTT	CASSSGQLNTEAFF
NA	TRBV9	TRBJ2-7	NA	TGTGCCAGCAGCGGAGGACCCGCGGACGGCCCCTACGAGCAGTACTTC	CASSGGPADGPYEQYF
NA	TRBV6-4	TRBJ1-1	NA	TGTGCCAGCAGTGAAGAAGTGGCCACTGAAGCTTTCTTT	CASSEEVATEAFF
NA	TRBV4-2	TRBJ2-7	few	TGTGCCAGCAGCCAAGATCGAAGCGAAAGCTCCTACGAGCAGTACTTC	CASSQDRSESSYEQYF
NA	TRBV20-1	TRBJ2-5	once	TGCAGTGCTAGTATCCGGGGGCGGCGGGAGACCCAGTACTTC	CSASIRGRRETQYF
TRBD2	TRBV9	TRBJ2-5	NA	TGTGCCAGCAGCACAGGACTAGCGGGGGTAGAGACCCAGTACTTC	CASSTGLAGVETQYF
NA	TRBV7-2	TRBJ1-2	NA	TGTGCCAGCAGCTTATTTAGCTCCCCCGCGAACTATGGCTACACCTTC	CASSLFSSPANYGYTF
NA	TRBV7-2	TRBJ1-5	few	TGTGCCAGCAGCTTAGAACCAGGGTTTCAGCCCCAGCATTTT	CASSLEPGFQPQHF
TRBD2	TRBV20-1	TRBJ2-1	NA	TGCAGTGCTAGGGTAGCGGGAAGGAATGAGCAGTTCTTC	CSARVAGRNEQFF
NA	TRBV7-9	TRBJ2-3	NA	TGTGCCAGCAGCTCACTAACAGGGACAGATACGCAGTATTTT	CASSSLTGTDTQYF
NA	TRBV6-5	TRBJ2-1	NA	TGTGCCAGCCAGGGGGGGAGTCTCGGCTCCTACAATGAGCAGTTCTTC	CASQGGSLGSYNEQFF
NA	TRBV19	TRBJ2-1	NA	TGTGCCAGTAGTAAAAGGACCGAGAGGGAGCAGTTCTTC	CASSKRTEREQFF
TRBD1	TRBV5-1	TRBJ2-1	NA	TGCGCCAGCAGCTCAGACCGGGACAGGGCTTTGAATGAGCAGTTCTTC	CASSSDRDRALNEQFF
NA	TRBV28	TRBJ2-7	once	TGTGCCAGCAGTTTAGGGGGTCAATACGAGCAGTACTTC	CASSLGGQYEQYF
NA	TRBV4-2	TRBJ1-4	NA	TGTGCCAGCAGCCAAGATAGATGGGGGGCCGGTGAAAAACTGTTTTTT	CASSQDRWGAGEKLFF
TRBD1	TRBV12-3/TRBV12-4	TRBJ1-1	many	TGTGCCAGCAGTTCAGCCGGGACAGGGTCTGAAGCTTTCTTT	CASSSAGTGSEAFF
NA	TRBV6-5	TRBJ1-1	NA	TGTGCCAGCGAGGGGACGAACACTGAAGCTTTCTTT	CASEGTNTEAFF
TRBD2	TRBV29-1	TRBJ2-3	NA	TGCAGCGCTCGGACTAGCGGGGGTAGCACAGATACGCAGTATTTT	CSARTSGGSTDTQYF
NA	TRBV29-1	TRBJ2-7	NA	TGCAGCGTTGATCCGAGCGGGCCCTACAATGAGCAGTACTTC	CSVDPSGPYNEQYF